One and the same sample provided the 29 T cell receptor beta chains below, sequenced in a study of T cells after yellow fever vaccination. TCRdb itself ran the 5' RACE reads through MiXCR, one entry per CDR3 protein. The sample includes around 140,000 distinct CDR3 sequences, roughly 8.2% of them seen just once. Sequencing was performed on CD4+ T cells sorted from PBMCs, taken 5 days after the yellow fever booster vaccination. These TCRs come from a man under 40 who received the YFV17D yellow fever vaccine.

This clonotype has at least ten counts. The rearrangement joins TRBV18 to TRBJ2-1, with 12 bases matching TRBD2. With V trimmed by 6 bases and J by 7 bases, 10 bases remained unmatched. Germline CDR1 is KGHSH and CDR2 is LQKENI. The CDR3 extends over 16 amino acids. CDR3 DNA sequence: TGTGCCAGCTCCCCTAGACTAGCGGGAGATTATAATGAGCAGTTCTTC. It is translated as CASSPRLAGDYNEQFF.

This clonotype has at least ten counts. The chain combines TRBV14 with TRBJ2-5; D not certain. Germline V CDR1 and CDR2: SGHDN, FVKESK. This CDR3 spans 14 amino acids. Trimming stripped 5 bases from V and 5 bases from J, with 15 bases between. The CDR3 nucleotides are TGTGCCAGCAGCTTTCAAAGCTCCCGCGAGACCCAGTACTTC. It yields the protein CASSFQSSRETQYF.

This clonotype was recorded a few times. The rearrangement links TRBV5-1 to TRBJ1-6, with 9 bases fitting TRBD1. CDR1 and CDR2 (germline): SGHRS, YFSETQ. After removal of 3 bases from V and 10 bases from J, the junction contained 11 bases not matched to a gene. CDR3 length equals 16 residues. CDR3 DNA sequence: TGCGCCAGCAGCTCCCAAGCGGGACAGGGAGAATCACCCCTCCACTTT. It encodes CASSSQAGQGESPLHF.

This clonotype was counted a few times. The chain has TRBV29-1 and TRBJ2-1; no firm D call. Germline V lookup: CDR1 SQVTM, CDR2 ANQGSEA. The CDR3 sequence is 15 residues long. V shed 6 bases and J shed 5 bases, with 20 bases lying between them. DNA of the CDR3: TGCAGCGTGGCCTTCCGGCTTTCTGTCGACAATGAGCAGTTCTTC. Its protein product is CSVAFRLSVDNEQFF.

This clonotype came up once. The rearrangement uses TRBV6-2 or TRBV6-3 and TRBJ1-2; D is unclear. The germline V and J ends were trimmed by 0 bases and 6 bases, with 14 bases remaining between them. The germline V gene has CDR1 MNHEY and CDR2 SVGEGT. CDR3 size: 15 residues. Here the CDR3 DNA reads TGTGCCAGCAGTTACTCGGGTTTGGGGTCAGATGGCTACACCTTC. This sequence encodes CASSYSGLGSDGYTF.

V usage is TRBV19 and J usage is TRBJ2-1, with TRBD2 identical over 10 bases. The junction had 6 bases not matched to a gene; V was cut back by 3 bases and J by 7 bases. In germline, CDR1 is LNHDA, CDR2 SQIVND (reference sequence). This CDR3 region has 15 residues. Here the CDR3 DNA reads TGTGCCAGTAGTATCGTAGGACTAGCGGAGAATGAGCAGTTCTTC. The encoded protein is CASSIVGLAENEQFF.

This clonotype was recorded many times. The J gene is TRBJ2-1, the V gene TRBV28, with a tentative D call TRBD1 (6 bases). Trimming pared 6 bases from V and 6 bases from J, leaving 18 bases between. Germline V gene data show CDR1 as MDHEN and CDR2 as SYDVKM. The CDR3 is made up of 15 amino acids. In nucleotides, the CDR3 is TGTGCCAGCAGACCGCGATTCAGGGGAAGCAATGAGCAGTTCTTC. This sequence encodes CASRPRFRGSNEQFF.

This clonotype was observed at least ten times. This chain connects TRBV5-6 to TRBJ2-1; 7 positions agree with TRBD2. The V and J ends lost 4 bases and 12 bases, in that order; junction bases with no gene match: 10. Germline assignment: CDR1 SGHDT and CDR2 YYEEEE. The CDR3 covers 13 residues. CDR3 protein: CASSATSVIGQFF. The CDR3 DNA follows: TGTGCCAGCAGCGCAACTAGCGTCATAGGGCAGTTCTTC.

This clonotype was picked up a small number of times. This chain connects TRBV5-1 to TRBJ2-7, with no clear D. Trimming took off 4 bases at V and 3 bases at J, with 8 bases between the two ends. This CDR3 comprises 12 residues. CDR1 and CDR2 (germline): SGHRS, YFSETQ. The CDR3 loop reads CASSVSVYEQYF. The CDR3 bases are TGCGCCAGCAGCGTGAGCGTCTACGAGCAGTACTTC. The variable domain in full, with the rest retrieved from reference TRBV5-1 and TRBJ2-7, is KAGVTQTPRYLIKTRGQQVTLSCSPISGHRSVSWYQQTPGQGLQFLFEYFSETQRNKGNFPGRFSGRQFSNSRSEMNVSTLELGDSALYLCASSVSVYEQYFGPGTRLTVT.

The chain joins TRBV3-1 to TRBJ2-7, with TRBD1 matching over 7 bases. Losses at the gene ends were 1 base for V and 1 base for J; bases not matched to a gene: 7. The V gene's germline CDR1 is LGHDT and CDR2 YNNKEL (reference sequence). The CDR3 length is 16 residues. CDR3 loop: CASSQGRGGPSYEQYF. For the CDR3, the DNA is TGTGCCAGCAGCCAAGGCCGAGGGGGCCCATCCTACGAGCAGTACTTC.

This chain links TRBV12-3 or TRBV12-4 with TRBJ1-1; 7 nucleotides agree with TRBD1. The CDR3 is made up of 12 amino acids. Trimming cost V 6 bases and J 4 bases; bases outside gene matches: 2. The CDR3 sequence: CASRRTGTEAFF. CDR3 sequence (DNA): TGTGCCAGCAGACGGACAGGCACTGAAGCTTTCTTT.

This clonotype was seen repeatedly, ten times or more. J is TRBJ2-7 and V is TRBV12-3 or TRBV12-4, with 10 bases matching TRBD1. Losses at the gene ends were 5 bases for V and 7 bases for J; bases not matched to a gene: 8. The CDR3 length is 14 residues. DNA for the CDR3: TGTGCCAGCAGTCAAGGGACAGGGGCGTGGGAGCAGTACTTC. This encodes CASSQGTGAWEQYF.

This clonotype was counted ten times or more. The rearrangement uses TRBV15 and TRBJ2-7; no clear D. Germline V CDR1 and CDR2: LNHNV, YYDKDF (reference sequence). The CDR3 totals 14 residues. Trimming pared 5 bases from V and 4 bases from J, leaving 15 bases between. CDR3 in amino acids: CATSLELGQYEQYF. The CDR3 DNA reads TGTGCCACCAGCCTGGAACTGGGCCAGTACGAGCAGTACTTC.

This clonotype showed up many times. V and J are TRBV28 and TRBJ2-1; 7 bases agree with TRBD2. Trimming cost V 3 bases and J 10 bases; bases outside gene matches: 9. Per germline, CDR1 MDHEN and CDR2 SYDVKM. The CDR3 covers 14 residues. CDR3 amino acids: CASSFLPKRGEQFF. As DNA, the CDR3 is TGTGCCAGCAGTTTCCTCCCCAAGCGGGGCGAGCAGTTCTTC.

This clonotype was picked up many times. The chain carries TRBV5-1 and TRBJ2-1; 9 bases agree with TRBD2. CDR1 is SGHRS, CDR2 YFSETQ, per germline. After removal of 4 bases from V and 7 bases from J, the junction contained 9 bases not matched to a gene. This CDR3 spans 15 amino acids. The CDR3 spells CASSMPLAGVNEQFF. In DNA form, the CDR3 reads TGCGCCAGCAGCATGCCGTTAGCGGGAGTGAATGAGCAGTTCTTC. The full variable domain, rest sourced from reference TRBV5-1 and TRBJ2-1, is KAGVTQTPRYLIKTRGQQVTLSCSPISGHRSVSWYQQTPGQGLQFLFEYFSETQRNKGNFPGRFSGRQFSNSRSEMNVSTLELGDSALYLCASSMPLAGVNEQFFGPGTRLTVL.

The table lists this clonotype with many counts. The chain recombines TRBV7-2 with TRBJ2-7; possibly TRBD1 for D (8 bases). The CDR3 spans 17 residues. Germline CDR1 SGHTA, CDR2 FQGNSA. V lost 4 bases, J lost 4 bases, and 23 bases lay in between. The CDR3 DNA reads as TGTGCCAGCAGCTCCCCCTCAGGGGGCGGGAGTAGGTACGAGCAGTACTTC. This encodes CASSSPSGGGSRYEQYF.

Ten or more counts support this clonotype. The gene calls are TRBV5-1 and TRBJ2-2; D is tentatively TRBD1 or TRBD2 (5 bases each). The CDR3 totals 14 residues. Germline CDR1 is SGHRS and CDR2 is YFSETQ. Trimming cost V 5 bases and J 1 base, with 9 bases left between them. CDR3 coding DNA: TGCGCCAGCAGACGGGACGAGAACACCGGGGAGCTGTTTTTT. This gives the protein CASRRDENTGELFF.

The chain employs TRBV2 and TRBJ2-7; D is uncertain. Trimming removed 1 base at V and 1 base at J, with 14 bases between. The CDR3 covers 16 residues. Germline V gene lookup returns CDR1 SNHLY and CDR2 FYNNEI. The CDR3 region has the DNA TGTGCCAGCAGTGAAGATAGACCGCCACGGTCCTACGAGCAGTACTTC. Protein sequence: CASSEDRPPRSYEQYF.

The rearrangement links TRBV19 to TRBJ1-1; possibly TRBD1 for D (5 bases). Germline CDR1 and CDR2: LNHDA and SQIVND (reference sequence). The ends were cut back, 5 bases at V and 7 bases at J, with 14 bases in the middle. CDR3 size: 13 residues. CDR3 bases: TGTGCCAGTAGTTTGCGACAGAGAGATGAAGCTTTCTTT. Its protein product is CASSLRQRDEAFF.

This clonotype was counted ten times or more. The gene calls are TRBV15 and TRBJ2-1; D gene ambiguous. V gave up 0 bases and J gave up 10 bases, with 10 bases separating them. CDR3 length equals 13 residues. CDR1 and CDR2 from the germline V gene are LNHNV and YYDKDF (reference sequence). CDR3 coding DNA: TGTGCCACCAGCAGAGATCAAGGGCGGGAGCAGTTCTTC. Translation gives CATSRDQGREQFF.

V and J are TRBV12-3 or TRBV12-4 and TRBJ1-6; D is ambiguous. The V end was cut by 5 bases, the J end by 10 bases, with 9 bases between. The CDR3 contains 12 residues. In nucleotides, the CDR3 is TGTGCCAGCAGTCGACCAGGATCACCCCTCCACTTT. This gives the protein CASSRPGSPLHF.

This clonotype was counted at least ten times. This chain uses TRBV5-6 with TRBJ2-2; D is undetermined. The CDR3 is made up of 15 amino acids. The V end lost 2 bases, the J end lost 2 bases, and 10 bases lay between the germline ends. CDR1 and CDR2 (germline): SGHDT, YYEEEE. The CDR3 here is CASSFNYLNTGELFF. DNA of the CDR3: TGTGCCAGCAGCTTTAACTATTTAAACACCGGGGAGCTGTTTTTT.

This clonotype was observed many times. The gene calls are TRBV5-1 and TRBJ2-7; 13 bases match TRBD2. The CDR3 runs to 18 residues. Looked up from germline, CDR1 is SGHRS and CDR2 is YFSETQ. Trimming took 4 bases from V and 1 from J; bases not matched to a gene: 11. Here the CDR3 DNA reads TGCGCCAGCAGCGGAAAGACTAGCGGGAGGCCCGTGTCCTACGAGCAGTACTTC. Protein product: CASSGKTSGRPVSYEQYF. The full variable domain, rest sourced from reference TRBV5-1 and TRBJ2-7, is KAGVTQTPRYLIKTRGQQVTLSCSPISGHRSVSWYQQTPGQGLQFLFEYFSETQRNKGNFPGRFSGRQFSNSRSEMNVSTLELGDSALYLCASSGKTSGRPVSYEQYFGPGTRLTVT.

A note on this clonotype: With a much larger clone just one base away, this may be a read error. The V call is TRBV7-2, the J call TRBJ2-5, with D possibly TRBD1 on 6 matching bases. V was trimmed by 10 bases and J by 2 bases, leaving 14 bases between them. CDR1 is SGHTA, CDR2 FQGNSA, per germline. CDR3 length: 13 residues. DNA for the CDR3: TGTACCACCGGTTGGGGGACACAAGAGACCCAGTACTTC. Translation: CTTGWGTQETQYF.

In its sample, this clonotype was seen many times. V is TRBV20-1 and J is TRBJ2-7; tentatively, D is TRBD1 (6 bases). The V gene lost 0 bases and the J gene lost 2 bases, with 11 bases spanning the gap. The germline gives CDR1 DFQATT, CDR2 SNEGSKA (reference sequence). This CDR3 is 14 amino acids long. The CDR3 coding sequence is TGCAGTGCTAGAGATATAGGACAGCCCTACGAGCAGTACTTC. This encodes CSARDIGQPYEQYF.

A few counts support this clonotype. The rearrangement uses TRBV20-1 and TRBJ2-4; maybe TRBD2 (6 bases). Germline CDR1 and CDR2: DFQATT and SNEGSKA (reference sequence). V dropped 3 bases and J dropped 0 bases, with 21 bases sitting between them. The CDR3 length is 18 residues. The CDR3 loop reads CSASPVLGGTLAKNIQYF. The CDR3 DNA sequence: TGCAGTGCTAGTCCAGTCCTGGGGGGAACCCTAGCCAAAAACATTCAGTACTTC.

This clonotype was counted at least ten times. V and J are TRBV24-1 and TRBJ2-3; D is unclear. The CDR3 covers 15 residues. From germline, CDR1 is KGHDR and CDR2 SFDVKD. V was cut by 1 base and J by 1 base, with 8 bases left in between. Here the CDR3 reads CATSDFSTGTDTQYF. In DNA, the CDR3 is TGTGCCACCAGTGATTTTTCGACCGGCACAGATACGCAGTATTTT.

This clonotype showed up just a few times. The rearrangement joins TRBV30 to TRBJ1-5, with D perhaps TRBD1 (6 bases). The germline V gene has CDR1 GTSNPN and CDR2 SVGIG (reference sequence). The CDR3 sequence is 17 residues long. Trimming removed 1 base from V and 0 bases from J, with 16 bases in between. The CDR3 is CAWSESRGKYSNQPQHF. CDR3 coding DNA: TGTGCCTGGAGTGAGAGTAGGGGGAAGTATAGCAATCAGCCCCAGCATTTT.

This clonotype was observed many times. V and J are TRBV28 and TRBJ2-2, with a tentative D call TRBD1 (5 bases). V was clipped by 2 bases and J by 6 bases, with 10 bases between them. CDR3 length equals 14 residues. Germline values: CDR1 MDHEN, CDR2 SYDVKM. The CDR3, as DNA: TGTGCCAGCAGTTTACAGGGCGGTCCCGGGGAGCTGTTTTTT. This encodes CASSLQGGPGELFF.